The text below deals with one T cell receptor beta chain. Antigen specificity is unknown. The source of the sample is a study of T cells in Graves' hyperthyroidism and ophthalmopathy. Whole-study context: Peripheral blood was collected at initial diagnosis, before any treatment.

Amplified TCR beta CDR3 regions came from RNA transcripts. The HTBI primer set drove a first-round RT-PCR of the TCR CDR3. TCRdb reanalysed the multiplex PCR reads using MiXCR and keeps one entry per CDR3 protein. The data contain hundreds of thousands of distinct CDR3 sequences, approximately 40% of them singletons. General observations from the study: Ophthalmopathy was identified by the model a median approximately 6.4 months ahead of onset.

The CDR3 loop spans 12 amino acids. Germline CDR1 reads SNHLY; CDR2 reads FYNNEI. Trimming took 5 bases from V and 7 from J, leaving 11 bases between them. The source of this sequence is a man aged 18-30 years with Graves' hyperthyroidism. The chain is built from TRBV2 and TRBJ1-1, with D perhaps matching TRBD1 (5 bases). Sequencing input: blood. The CDR3, as DNA: TGTGCCAGCAGTTCCCCGGGGCTTGAAGCTTTCTTT. It specifies CASSSPGLEAFF.